This TCR beta chain comes out of a study of shared clonotypes between healthy human individuals. Study-level information: The donors, two women and three men, were aged 18 to 49. Donors had three CD4 naive, three CD4 memory, two CD8 naive and one CD8 memory plate apiece.

Method: immunoSEQ multiplex PCR; TCRdb's copy keeps in-frame clones and lacks some. The table includes about 2.2 million clones, over 85% detected once. Turning to this clone: Its target is unknown.

Study-level points and caveats: Sequencing depth was expected to affect clonotype sharing among donors. Tissue TCR repertoires likely differ from these blood-only repertoires.

Naive CD8 isolation took CD45RO-negative cells positively selected for CCR7 and excluded terminally differentiated effector memory CD45RA+ cells. Germline V gives CDR1 MNHEY, CDR2 SVGAGI. This CDR3 region has 15 residues. V was pared by 0 bases and J by 4 bases, with 9 bases between. The genes are TRBV6-5 and TRBJ1-4; unclear D gene. The receptor was derived from a man younger than 35 in good health. Some clones in this sample may be carry-over from other donors' samples. The sample consisted of naive CD8+ T cells from PBMCs. The CDR3 sequence is CASSYSDRINEKLFF. The CDR3 region has the DNA TGTGCCAGCAGTTACTCGGACCGGATTAATGAAAAACTGTTTTTT.